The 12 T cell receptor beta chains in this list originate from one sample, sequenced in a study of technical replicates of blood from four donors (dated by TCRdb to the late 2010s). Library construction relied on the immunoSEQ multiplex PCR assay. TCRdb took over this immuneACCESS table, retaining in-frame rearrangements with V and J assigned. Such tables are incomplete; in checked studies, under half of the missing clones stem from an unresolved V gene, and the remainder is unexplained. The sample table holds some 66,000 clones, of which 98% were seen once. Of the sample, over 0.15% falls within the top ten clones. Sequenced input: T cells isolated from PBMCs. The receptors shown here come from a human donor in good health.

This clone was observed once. In DNA, the CDR3 is TGTGCCAGCACCATCGGACTAGCGGGGGGCAATGAGCAGTTCTTC. Translation: CASTIGLAGGNEQFF. The chain links TRBV11-2 to TRBJ2-1, with 14 positions matching TRBD2. With 7 bases clipped from V and 6 bases from J, the junction kept 5 bases outside the gene matches. This CDR3 has 15 amino acids. Germline V lookup: CDR1 SGHAT, CDR2 FQNNGV.

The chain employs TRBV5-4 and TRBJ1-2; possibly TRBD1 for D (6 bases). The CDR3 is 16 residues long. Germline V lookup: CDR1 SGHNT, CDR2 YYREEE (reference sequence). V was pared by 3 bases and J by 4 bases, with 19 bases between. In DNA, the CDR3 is TGTGCCAGCAGCTCCTACACAGGGTCTACCGCCTATGGCTACACCTTC. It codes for CASSSYTGSTAYGYTF. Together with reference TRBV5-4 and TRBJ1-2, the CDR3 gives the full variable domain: ETGVTQSPTHLIKTRGQQVTLRCSSQSGHNTVSWYQQALGQGPQFIFQYYREEENGRGNFPPRFSGLQFPNYSSELNVNALELDDSALYLCASSSYTGSTAYGYTFGSGTRLTVV.

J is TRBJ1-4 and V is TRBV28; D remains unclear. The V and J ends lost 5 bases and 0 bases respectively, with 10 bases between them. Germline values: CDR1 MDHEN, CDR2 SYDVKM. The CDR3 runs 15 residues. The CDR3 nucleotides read TGTGCCAGCAGTGACTACCTGGCAACTAATGAAAAACTGTTTTTT. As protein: CASSDYLATNEKLFF.

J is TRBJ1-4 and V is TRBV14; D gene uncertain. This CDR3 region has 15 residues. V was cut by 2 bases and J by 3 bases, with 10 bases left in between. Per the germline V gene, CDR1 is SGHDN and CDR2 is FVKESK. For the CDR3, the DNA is TGTGCCAGCAGCCAACTTAGACTTTCTAATGAAAAACTGTTTTTT. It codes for CASSQLRLSNEKLFF.

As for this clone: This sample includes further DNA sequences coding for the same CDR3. The CDR3 bases are TGTGCCTGGAGTGCCAACCAAGAGACCCAGTACTTC. Its protein is CAWSANQETQYF. The rearrangement uses TRBV30 and TRBJ2-5; D remains ambiguous. Germline-derived CDR1 and CDR2 are GTSNPN and SVGIG (reference sequence). The CDR3 consists of 12 residues. The germline V and J ends were trimmed by 1 base and 0 bases, with 3 bases remaining between them.

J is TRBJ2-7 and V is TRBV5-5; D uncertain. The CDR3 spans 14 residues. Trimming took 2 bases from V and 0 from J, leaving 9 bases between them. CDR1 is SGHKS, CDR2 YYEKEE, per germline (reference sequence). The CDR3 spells CASSLWSSSYEQYF. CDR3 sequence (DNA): TGTGCCAGCAGCTTATGGTCTAGCTCCTACGAGCAGTACTTC. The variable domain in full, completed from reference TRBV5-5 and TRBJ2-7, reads DAGVTQSPTHLIKTRGQQVTLRCSPISGHKSVSWYQQVLGQGPQFIFQYYEKEERGRGNFPDRFSARQFPNYSSELNVNALLLGDSALYLCASSLWSSSYEQYFGPGTRLTVT.

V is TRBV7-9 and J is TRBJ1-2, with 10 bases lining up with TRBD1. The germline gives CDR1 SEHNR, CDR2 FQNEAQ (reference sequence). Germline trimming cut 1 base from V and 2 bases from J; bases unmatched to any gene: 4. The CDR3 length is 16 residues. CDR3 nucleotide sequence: TGTGCCAGCAGCTTAGGGGACAGGGGCCACAACTATGGCTACACCTTC. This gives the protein CASSLGDRGHNYGYTF.

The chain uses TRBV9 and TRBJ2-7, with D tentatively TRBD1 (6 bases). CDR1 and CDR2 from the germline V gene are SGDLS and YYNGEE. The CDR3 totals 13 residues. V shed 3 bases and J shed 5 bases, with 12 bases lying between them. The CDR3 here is CASSEQGGHEQYF. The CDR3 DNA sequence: TGTGCCAGCAGCGAACAAGGGGGACACGAGCAGTACTTC.

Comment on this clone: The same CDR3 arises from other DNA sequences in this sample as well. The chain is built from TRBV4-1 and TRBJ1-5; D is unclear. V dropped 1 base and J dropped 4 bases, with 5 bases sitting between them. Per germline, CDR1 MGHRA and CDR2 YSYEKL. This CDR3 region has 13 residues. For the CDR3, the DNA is TGCGCCAGCAGCCAAGGTCGGAATCAGCCCCAGCATTTT. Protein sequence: CASSQGRNQPQHF.

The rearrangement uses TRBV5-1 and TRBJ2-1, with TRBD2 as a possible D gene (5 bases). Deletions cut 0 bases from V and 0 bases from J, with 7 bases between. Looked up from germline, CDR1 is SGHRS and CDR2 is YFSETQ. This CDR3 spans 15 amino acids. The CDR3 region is CASSLDGSSYNEQFF. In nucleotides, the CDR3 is TGCGCCAGCAGCTTGGATGGGAGCTCCTACAATGAGCAGTTCTTC.

The CDR3 bases are TGTGCCAGCAGGACAGGGCCGAACACCGGGGAGCTGTTTTTT. Translation gives CASRTGPNTGELFF. The gene calls are TRBV2 and TRBJ2-2; 7 bases align to TRBD1. J was trimmed by 0 bases and V by 6 bases; bases with no gene match: 1. The germline V gene has CDR1 SNHLY and CDR2 FYNNEI. The CDR3 is 14 residues long.

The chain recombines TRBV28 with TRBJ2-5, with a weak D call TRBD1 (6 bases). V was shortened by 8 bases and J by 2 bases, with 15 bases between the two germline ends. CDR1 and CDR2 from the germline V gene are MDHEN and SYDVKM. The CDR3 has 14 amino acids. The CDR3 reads CASGDTGSQETQYF. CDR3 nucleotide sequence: TGTGCCAGCGGGGACACAGGGAGTCAAGAGACCCAGTACTTC. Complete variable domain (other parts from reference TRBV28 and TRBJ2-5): DVKVTQSSRYLVKRTGEKVFLECVQDMDHENMFWYRQDPGLGLRLIYFSYDVKMKEKGDIPEGYSVSREKKERFSLILESASTNQTSMYLCASGDTGSQETQYFGPGTRLLVL.